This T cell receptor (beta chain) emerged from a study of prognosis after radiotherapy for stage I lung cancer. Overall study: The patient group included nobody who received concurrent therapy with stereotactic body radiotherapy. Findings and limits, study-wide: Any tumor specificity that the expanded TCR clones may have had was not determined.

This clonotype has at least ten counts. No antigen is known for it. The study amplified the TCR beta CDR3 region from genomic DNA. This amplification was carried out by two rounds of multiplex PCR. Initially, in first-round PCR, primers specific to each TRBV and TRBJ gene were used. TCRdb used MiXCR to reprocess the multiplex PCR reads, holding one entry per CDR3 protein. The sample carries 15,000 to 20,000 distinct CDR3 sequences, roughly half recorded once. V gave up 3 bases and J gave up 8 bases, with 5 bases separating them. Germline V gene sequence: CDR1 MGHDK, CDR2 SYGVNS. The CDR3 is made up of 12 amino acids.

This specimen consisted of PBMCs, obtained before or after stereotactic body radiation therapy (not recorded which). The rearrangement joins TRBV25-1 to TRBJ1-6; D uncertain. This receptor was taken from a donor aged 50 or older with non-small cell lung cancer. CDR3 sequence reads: CASSEGYSPLHF. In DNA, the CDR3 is TGTGCCAGCAGTGAGGGCTATTCACCCCTCCACTTT.